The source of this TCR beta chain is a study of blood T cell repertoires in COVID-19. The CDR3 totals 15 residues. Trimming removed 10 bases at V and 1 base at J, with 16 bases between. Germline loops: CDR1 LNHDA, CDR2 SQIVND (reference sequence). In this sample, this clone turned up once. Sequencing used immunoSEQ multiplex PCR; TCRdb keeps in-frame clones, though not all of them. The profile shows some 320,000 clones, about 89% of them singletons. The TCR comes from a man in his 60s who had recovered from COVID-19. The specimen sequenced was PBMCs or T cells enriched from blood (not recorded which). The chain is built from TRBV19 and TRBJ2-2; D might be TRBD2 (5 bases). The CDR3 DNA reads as TGTGCCACTCGAGAGGGCCGCGGGAACACCGGGGAGCTGTTTTTT. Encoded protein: CATREGRGNTGELFF.